The 27 T cell receptor beta chains below come from one sample, sequenced in a study of circulating and synovial CD4+ cells in juvenile arthritis. The table came from immunoSEQ multiplex PCR; TCRdb's copy has only in-frame clones and leaves some out. Of approximately 15,000 clones listed, around nine tenths are singletons. Sequences were obtained from CD4+ T cells from blood. The receptors were sampled from a human donor with juvenile idiopathic arthritis.

The V and J genes are TRBV5-1 and TRBJ1-1, with D hard to call. The CDR3 covers 13 residues. Germline V gene lookup returns CDR1 SGHRS and CDR2 YFSETQ. V was pared by 4 bases and J by 0 bases, with 7 bases between. The CDR3 sequence is CASSATLNTEAFF. CDR3 sequence (DNA): TGCGCCAGCAGCGCCACATTGAACACTGAAGCTTTCTTT. The full variable domain, completed using reference TRBV5-1 and TRBJ1-1, is KAGVTQTPRYLIKTRGQQVTLSCSPISGHRSVSWYQQTPGQGLQFLFEYFSETQRNKGNFPGRFSGRQFSNSRSEMNVSTLELGDSALYLCASSATLNTEAFFGQGTRLTVV.

The rearrangement uses TRBV5-1 and TRBJ2-3, with D tentatively TRBD1 (6 bases). The CDR3 runs to 15 residues. V was shortened by 2 bases and J by 3 bases, with 13 bases between the two germline ends. CDR1 and CDR2 from the germline V gene are SGHRS and YFSETQ. CDR3 in amino acids: CASSLRTGRTDTQYF. For the CDR3, the DNA is TGCGCCAGCAGCTTAAGAACAGGGAGAACAGATACGCAGTATTTT.

The chain has TRBV6-6 and TRBJ1-2; D unclear. In germline, CDR1 is MNHNY, CDR2 SVGAGI (reference sequence). V lost 3 bases to trimming and J lost 4 bases, with 6 bases between them. This CDR3 has 12 amino acids. The CDR3 DNA sequence: TGTGCCAGCAGTTATGGGCCCTATGGCTACACCTTC. Translated: CASSYGPYGYTF.

This clone came up once. The chain employs TRBV5-4 and TRBJ1-1; D is perhaps TRBD1 (5 bases). Germline CDR1 and CDR2: SGHNT and YYREEE (reference sequence). V lost 4 bases and J lost 0, with 16 bases in between. CDR3 size: 16 residues. CDR3 loop: CASSRGGEGMNTEAFF. The CDR3 nucleotides read TGTGCCAGCAGCCGGGGCGGGGAAGGGATGAACACTGAAGCTTTCTTT.

This clone occurred once. V and J are TRBV19 and TRBJ2-2, with TRBD1 matching over 11 bases. This CDR3 has 14 residues. The V gene end was trimmed by 5 bases and the J gene end by 6 bases; junction bases not matched to a gene: 2. Germline V CDR1 and CDR2: LNHDA, SQIVND (reference sequence). This CDR3 reads CASSWGQGAGELFF. The CDR3 nucleotides are TGTGCCAGTAGTTGGGGACAGGGGGCCGGGGAGCTGTTTTTT.

This rearrangement joins TRBV19 to TRBJ2-5; TRBD2 matches at 7 bases. The CDR3 covers 13 residues. Germline trimming cut 8 bases from V and 1 base from J; bases unmatched to any gene: 4. From germline, CDR1 is LNHDA and CDR2 SQIVND (reference sequence). The CDR3 region is CASGGTTQETQYF. In DNA, the CDR3 is TGTGCCAGTGGGGGGACTACCCAAGAGACCCAGTACTTC.

V is TRBV6-5 and J is TRBJ2-6; no reliable D call. CDR3 length: 13 residues. Germline V lookup: CDR1 MNHEY, CDR2 SVGAGI. With 10 bases removed from V and 3 bases from J, the gap between germline ends came to 10 bases. For the CDR3, the DNA is TGTGCCACCTACTTTCTTGGGGCCAACGTCCTGACTTTC. This translates into CATYFLGANVLTF.

The chain links TRBV6-6 to TRBJ2-7, with D unclear. Germline V CDR1 and CDR2: MNHNY, SVGAGI (reference sequence). This CDR3 has 13 residues. Trimming pared 10 bases from V and 3 bases from J, leaving 16 bases between. The CDR3 region has the DNA TGTGCCACCGCTTTGGTACAGTTCTACGAGCAGTACTTC. Its translation: CATALVQFYEQYF.

The chain employs TRBV7-2 and TRBJ1-5, with no clear D. Germline V lookup: CDR1 SGHTA, CDR2 FQGNSA. V was clipped by 5 bases and J by 4 bases, with 9 bases between them. The CDR3 spans 13 residues. CDR3 DNA sequence: TGTGCCAGCAGCCAGATGTGGAATCAGCCCCAGCATTTT. Translation gives CASSQMWNQPQHF.

The gene calls are TRBV5-6 and TRBJ2-1; 13 nucleotides match TRBD2. From germline, CDR1 is SGHDT and CDR2 YYEEEE. The CDR3 runs 16 residues. With 0 bases clipped from V and 12 bases from J, the junction kept 9 bases outside the gene matches. CDR3 sequence (DNA): TGTGCCAGCAGCTTGGCCGTACTAGCGGGGGGGCCAGGGCAGTTCTTC. As protein: CASSLAVLAGGPGQFF.

The chain employs TRBV2 and TRBJ2-1, with a possible D match to TRBD2 (5 bases). The V and J ends lost 7 bases and 6 bases respectively, with 13 bases between them. There are 13 residues in the CDR3. Germline V gene data show CDR1 as SNHLY and CDR2 as FYNNEI. CDR3 DNA sequence: TGTGCCAGCACCCGGACGGAGGTCAATGAGCAGTTCTTC. This sequence encodes CASTRTEVNEQFF.

This clone was recorded only once. The V and J genes are TRBV19 and TRBJ1-2; 8 bases map to TRBD1. V gave up 3 bases and J gave up 4 bases; unmatched junction bases: 4. Germline CDR1 reads LNHDA; CDR2 reads SQIVND (reference sequence). There are 14 residues in the CDR3. The DNA for the CDR3 is TGTGCCAGTAGTATTGCAGGGGGCGTCTATGGCTACACCTTC. Translating it yields CASSIAGGVYGYTF. The variable domain in full, completed from reference TRBV19 and TRBJ1-2, reads DGGITQSPKYLFRKEGQNVTLSCEQNLNHDAMYWYRQDPGQGLRLIYYSQIVNDFQKGDIAEGYSVSREKKESFPLTVTSAQKNPTAFYLCASSIAGGVYGYTFGSGTRLTVV.

The genes are TRBV2 and TRBJ1-2, with 12 bases matching TRBD1. The CDR3 is 13 residues long. Losses at the gene ends were 8 bases for V and 7 bases for J; bases not matched to a gene: 5. Germline CDR1 SNHLY, CDR2 FYNNEI. The CDR3, as DNA: TGTGCCAGCGAGGGACAGGGGGCGGGTGGCTACACCTTC. It yields the protein CASEGQGAGGYTF.

There are a few counts of this clone. This chain uses TRBV16 with TRBJ1-5; D is undetermined. V was cut by 0 bases and J by 2 bases, with 8 bases left in between. This CDR3 has 15 residues. In germline, CDR1 is KGHSY, CDR2 FQNENV. The CDR3 reads CASSQSGSGNQPQHF. Here the CDR3 DNA reads TGTGCCAGCAGCCAATCGGGCAGTGGCAATCAGCCCCAGCATTTT.

J is TRBJ2-7 and V is TRBV5-5, with TRBD1 as a possible D gene (6 bases). Trimming cost V 3 bases and J 3 bases, with 7 bases left between them. From germline, CDR1 is SGHKS and CDR2 YYEKEE (reference sequence). CDR3 length: 12 residues. CDR3 DNA: TGTGCCAGCAGCTCACAGGGCTACGAGCAGTACTTC. Its protein is CASSSQGYEQYF.

The rearrangement joins TRBV2 to TRBJ2-5, with TRBD2 as a possible D gene (5 bases). V lost 2 bases and J lost 2, with 12 bases in between. Germline CDR1 is SNHLY and CDR2 is FYNNEI. The CDR3 extends over 15 amino acids. The DNA of the CDR3 is TGTGCCAGCAGTGAAAATAACGGGATACAAGAGACCCAGTACTTC. The encoded protein is CASSENNGIQETQYF.

The rearrangement uses TRBV7-8 and TRBJ2-7; D is unresolved. Trimming pared 5 bases from V and 2 bases from J, leaving 4 bases between. The CDR3 spans 11 residues. CDR1 and CDR2 from the germline V gene are SGHVS and FQNEAQ. CDR3 residues: CASSPTYEQYF. In DNA, the CDR3 is TGTGCCAGCAGCCCAACCTACGAGCAGTACTTC.

The V call is TRBV19, the J call TRBJ2-3; the D is unclear. The germline V and J ends were trimmed by 6 bases and 0 bases, with 13 bases remaining between them. Germline CDR1 LNHDA, CDR2 SQIVND (reference sequence). This CDR3 is built from 15 residues. The CDR3 region has the DNA TGTGCCAGTAGACGAACAGATACTAGCACAGATACGCAGTATTTT. Its translation: CASRRTDTSTDTQYF.

This clone came up once. The chain is built from TRBV10-3 and TRBJ1-2, with 10 positions matching TRBD1. The CDR3 contains 14 residues. The ends lost 6 bases at V and 4 bases at J; junction bases unmatched: 5. CDR1 is ENHRY and CDR2 is SYGVKD in the germline V gene. The CDR3 DNA is TGTGCCATCAGACCGGGACAGGGGAGCTATGGCTACACCTTC. This translates into CAIRPGQGSYGYTF.

The CDR3 nucleotides are TGTGCCAGCAGCTTAGTGGTAGCGACGTCCGGGGAGCTGTTTTTT. Its protein is CASSLVVATSGELFF. This rearrangement joins TRBV7-2 to TRBJ2-2; D may be TRBD2 (5 bases). The germline V and J ends were trimmed by 1 base and 6 bases, with 12 bases remaining between them. The length of the CDR3 is 15 residues. The V gene's germline CDR1 is SGHTA and CDR2 FQGNSA.

The chain joins TRBV7-2 to TRBJ2-3; D gene ambiguous. V dropped 4 bases and J dropped 8 bases, with 16 bases sitting between them. Germline CDR1 reads SGHTA; CDR2 reads FQGNSA. The CDR3 is made up of 14 amino acids. The CDR3, as DNA: TGTGCCAGCAGCTCCCAACGCGATTCTGGTACGCAGTATTTT. Translation gives CASSSQRDSGTQYF.

The chain employs TRBV15 and TRBJ1-1; D not resolved. The CDR3 covers 14 residues. Trimming took 0 bases from V and 5 from J, leaving 10 bases between them. CDR1 is LNHNV, CDR2 YYDKDF, per germline (reference sequence). In DNA, the CDR3 is TGTGCCACCAGCAGAGATTTTGGAGGTACTGAAGCTTTCTTT. Translation: CATSRDFGGTEAFF. Filled out from reference TRBV15 and TRBJ1-1, the complete variable domain reads DAMVIQNPRYQVTQFGKPVTLSCSQTLNHNVMYWYQQKSSQAPKLLFHYYDKDFNNEADTPDNFQSRRPNTSFCFLDIRSPGLGDTAMYLCATSRDFGGTEAFFGQGTRLTVV.

The V call is TRBV19, the J call TRBJ2-5; the D gene is possibly TRBD1 (6 bases). V was cut by 6 bases and J by 5 bases, with 10 bases left in between. CDR3 length equals 12 residues. Looked up from germline, CDR1 is LNHDA and CDR2 is SQIVND (reference sequence). CDR3 DNA sequence: TGTGCCAGTAGACAGGGCGGCGAGACCCAGTACTTC. It translates to CASRQGGETQYF.

This chain links TRBV6-5 with TRBJ2-4; 9 positions match TRBD1. CDR3 size: 14 residues. Germline loops: CDR1 MNHEY, CDR2 SVGAGI. V trimming: 4 bases; J trimming: 9 bases; junction bases outside the gene matches: 7. This chain's CDR3 is CASSSGQGGAIQYF. The CDR3 nucleotides are TGTGCCAGCAGTTCGGGACAGGGAGGTGCCATTCAGTACTTC.

The gene calls are TRBV15 and TRBJ1-3, with D unclear. Germline CDR1 is LNHNV and CDR2 is YYDKDF (reference sequence). This CDR3 is 16 amino acids long. V dropped 4 bases and J dropped 0 bases, with 13 bases sitting between them. As DNA, the CDR3 is TGTGCCACCAGCATGTATGGCCGGAGCTCTGGAAACACCATATATTTT. This gives the protein CATSMYGRSSGNTIYF. The full variable domain, completed using reference TRBV15 and TRBJ1-3, is DAMVIQNPRYQVTQFGKPVTLSCSQTLNHNVMYWYQQKSSQAPKLLFHYYDKDFNNEADTPDNFQSRRPNTSFCFLDIRSPGLGDTAMYLCATSMYGRSSGNTIYFGEGSWLTVV.

The rearrangement links TRBV28 to TRBJ2-1; D perhaps matches TRBD2 (6 bases). Trimming shortened V by 11 bases and J by 2 bases, and 10 bases separated the two germline ends. This CDR3 has 12 amino acids. Germline-derived CDR1 and CDR2 are MDHEN and SYDVKM. The CDR3 here is CAGGEAYNEQFF. The CDR3 coding sequence is TGTGCCGGCGGGGAAGCCTACAATGAGCAGTTCTTC. Filled out from reference TRBV28 and TRBJ2-1, the complete variable domain reads DVKVTQSSRYLVKRTGEKVFLECVQDMDHENMFWYRQDPGLGLRLIYFSYDVKMKEKGDIPEGYSVSREKKERFSLILESASTNQTSMYLCAGGEAYNEQFFGPGTRLTVL.

This chain connects TRBV10-3 to TRBJ2-2, with 9 nucleotides matching TRBD1. Per the germline V gene, CDR1 is ENHRY and CDR2 is SYGVKD. The CDR3 runs 15 residues. Losses at the gene ends were 8 bases for V and 3 bases for J; bases not matched to a gene: 7. CDR3 in amino acids: CAILPGTGYTGELFF. CDR3 bases: TGTGCCATCCTGCCGGGGACAGGGTACACCGGGGAGCTGTTTTTT.